The rows below give T cell receptor beta chains drawn from one sample of a study of T cell changes during pregnancy in multiple sclerosis. TCRdb's copy holds only in-frame clones and misses some; the assay was immunoSEQ multiplex PCR. This sample has 95,000 to 100,000 clones, with approximately 92% found just once. The sequences come from peripheral blood, collected in the second trimester of pregnancy. Receptors were obtained from a female donor with multiple sclerosis, enrolled in a pregnancy study. Both conserved end residues are part of each CDR3. The D gene is left open where the match is weak. Clone sizes are given selectively: once, few, many, or a class where the clone is expanded.

>TRBD2|TRBJ2-7|TRBV27|.
CASSFLAGGPEQYF
TGTGCCAGCAGTTTTTTAGCGGGAGGGCCCGAGCAGTACTTC
>.|TRBJ2-1|TRBV9|.
CASSVGLNEQFF
TGTGCCAGCAGCGTAGGTCTCAATGAGCAGTTCTTC
>TRBD1|TRBJ2-7|TRBV28|.
CASSSKGQGGPYYEQYF
TGTGCCAGCAGTTCGAAGGGACAGGGTGGGCCATACTACGAGCAGTACTTC
>TRBD2|TRBJ2-3|TRBV27|.
CASSLFVGASGSRRTDTQYF
TGTGCCAGCAGTTTATTCGTTGGGGCTAGCGGGAGTAGGCGCACAGATACGCAGTATTTT
>TRBD2|TRBJ2-3|TRBV5-1|.
CASSIGTSLSTDTQYF
TGCGCCAGCAGCATCGGGACTAGCCTTAGCACAGATACGCAGTATTTT
>.|TRBJ1-2|TRBV7-2|.
CASSLSRGEPYGYTF
TGTGCCAGCAGCTTATCTCGAGGAGAGCCCTATGGCTACACCTTC
>.|TRBJ2-1|TRBV6-6|.
CASSPVYEQFF
TGTGCCAGCAGTCCCGTGTATGAGCAGTTCTTC
>.|TRBJ2-2|TRBV18|.
CASSPNRADTGELFF
TGTGCCAGCTCACCCAACAGGGCCGACACCGGGGAGCTGTTTTTT
>.|TRBJ2-3|TRBV9|few
CASSQQSTDTQYF
TGTGCCAGCAGCCAACAGAGCACAGATACGCAGTATTTT
>.|TRBJ1-2|TRBV7-9|once
CASSLGENYGYTF
TGTGCCAGCAGCTTAGGGGAGAACTATGGCTACACCTTC
>TRBD2|TRBJ2-3|TRBV11-2|.
CASSSVAGVTDTQYF
TGTGCCAGCAGCTCCGTAGCGGGAGTGACAGATACGCAGTATTTT
>.|TRBJ1-5|TRBV19|.
CATSPRRDSNQPQHF
TGTGCCACCTCCCCGCGGAGGGATAGCAATCAGCCCCAGCATTTT
>TRBD2|TRBJ2-7|TRBV9|.
CASSVGGGRVYEQYF
TGTGCCAGCAGCGTGGGGGGAGGGCGAGTCTACGAGCAGTACTTC
>.|TRBJ2-1|TRBV19|.
CASSASTNHEQFF
TGTGCCAGTAGTGCCTCCACTAACCATGAGCAGTTCTTC
>TRBD1|TRBJ1-3|TRBV6-6|.
CASSYPFDRGHTIYF
TGTGCCAGCAGTTACCCTTTCGACAGGGGCCACACCATATATTTT
>.|TRBJ2-1|TRBV4-3|.
CASRPDTGYNEQFF
TGCGCCAGCAGACCTGACACGGGATACAATGAGCAGTTCTTC
>.|TRBJ2-5|TRBV2|.
CASSVAGEETQYF
TGTGCCAGCAGTGTAGCAGGGGAAGAGACCCAGTACTTC
>TRBD2|TRBJ2-2|TRBV5-1|once
CASSLGVTSGRAANTGELFF
TGCGCCAGCAGCTTGGGGGTGACTAGCGGGAGGGCCGCGAACACCGGGGAGCTGTTTTTT
>.|TRBJ2-7|TRBV11-1|.
CASSLAFSGTHVSYEQYF
TGTGCCAGCAGCTTAGCCTTCTCCGGTACGCACGTCTCCTACGAGCAGTACTTC
>TRBD2|TRBJ2-1|TRBV6-5|.
CASSYTSAYNEQFF
TGTGCCAGCAGTTATACTAGCGCCTACAATGAGCAGTTCTTC
>TRBD1|TRBJ1-4|TRBV5-1|.
CASSLGQGANEKLFF
TGCGCCAGCAGCCTAGGACAGGGGGCTAATGAAAAACTGTTTTTT
>TRBD1|TRBJ2-3|TRBV6-6|.
CASSLGQGGGTDTQYF
TGTGCCAGCAGTCTTGGACAGGGGGGTGGCACAGATACGCAGTATTTT
>TRBD1|TRBJ2-2|TRBV2|.
CASSGRQGNDGELFF
TGTGCCAGCAGTGGGAGACAGGGCAACGACGGGGAGCTGTTTTTT
>.|TRBJ1-4|TRBV19|.
CASSRLEKLFF
TGTGCCAGTAGTAGGCTCGAAAAACTGTTTTTT
>TRBD2|TRBJ2-1|TRBV11-1|.
CASSLGTSVYSYNEQFF
TGTGCCAGCAGCTTAGGGACTAGCGTTTACTCCTACAATGAGCAGTTCTTC
>TRBD2|TRBJ2-7|TRBV6-6|.
CASGRDGYEQYF
TGTGCCAGCGGGAGGGACGGTTACGAGCAGTACTTC
>TRBD1|TRBJ1-1|TRBV19|.
CASSIAATTGVNTEAFF
TGTGCCAGTAGTATAGCGGCCACTACAGGGGTGAACACTGAAGCTTTCTTT
>TRBD2|TRBJ2-1|TRBV7-9|.
CASTPELAGFYEQFF
TGTGCCAGCACCCCCGAGTTAGCGGGATTCTATGAGCAGTTCTTC
>.|TRBJ2-7|TRBV7-6|.
CASSLAGESYEQYF
TGTGCCAGCAGCTTAGCGGGAGAATCCTACGAGCAGTACTTC
>TRBD2|TRBJ2-5|TRBV6-1|.
CASSEALGGIKETQYF
TGTGCCAGCAGTGAAGCGCTCGGGGGGATAAAAGAGACCCAGTACTTC
>.|TRBJ1-1|TRBV18|.
CASSPKTGLNTEAFF
TGTGCCAGCTCACCTAAGACGGGTTTGAACACTGAAGCTTTCTTT
>.|TRBJ2-7|TRBV4-3|.
CASSQEDAGTYEQYF
TGCGCCAGCAGCCAAGAGGACGCGGGTACCTACGAGCAGTACTTC
>.|TRBJ2-7|TRBV6-6|.
CASVESFRYEQYF
TGTGCCAGCGTCGAGTCCTTCCGCTACGAGCAGTACTTC
>.|TRBJ2-1|TRBV15|.
CATSRDEWASYNEQFF
TGTGCCACCAGCAGAGATGAGTGGGCCTCCTACAATGAGCAGTTCTTC
>.|TRBJ2-7|TRBV5-6|.
CASSLDSRPGYEQYF
TGTGCCAGCAGCTTGGATTCACGTCCGGGCTACGAGCAGTACTTC
>.|TRBJ1-2|TRBV5-1|.
CASSLSTAYGYTF
TGCGCCAGCAGCTTGAGTACAGCCTATGGCTACACCTTC
>TRBD2|TRBJ2-1|TRBV27|.
CASRESGRGNEQFF
TGTGCCAGCAGAGAAAGCGGGAGGGGGAATGAGCAGTTCTTC
>.|TRBJ1-4|TRBV5-1|.
CASSLNTGTNEKLFF
TGCGCCAGCAGCTTGAATACGGGAACTAATGAAAAACTGTTTTTT
>.|TRBJ1-2|TRBV19|few
CASSEGKGQYGYTF
TGTGCCAGTAGTGAGGGAAAGGGTCAATATGGCTACACCTTC
>.|TRBJ2-5|TRBV28|once
CASSLWVGAETQYF
TGTGCCAGCAGTTTATGGGTAGGGGCTGAGACCCAGTACTTC
>.|TRBJ2-7|TRBV7-8|.
CASSSPTGTYEQYF
TGTGCCAGCAGCTCCCCGACAGGGACTTACGAGCAGTACTTC
>.|TRBJ2-3|TRBV6-1|.
CASSLAADTQYF
TGTGCCAGCAGTTTGGCGGCAGATACGCAGTATTTT
>.|TRBJ2-7|TRBV27|.
CASRPSSGYEQYF
TGTGCCAGCCGGCCAAGTAGCGGCTACGAGCAGTACTTC
>.|TRBJ2-1|TRBV7-9|once
CASSPRGGSSYNEQFF
TGTGCCAGCAGCCCCCGTGGGGGGAGCTCCTACAATGAGCAGTTCTTC
>TRBD2|TRBJ2-2|TRBV10-3|.
CPKGGLESSAGELFF
TGCCCCAAAGGGGGACTAGAGTCCTCGGCCGGGGAGCTGTTTTTT
>TRBD1|TRBJ1-1|TRBV6-1|.
CASSVNRGGTEAFF
TGTGCCAGCAGTGTAAACAGGGGCGGCACTGAAGCTTTCTTT
>TRBD2|TRBJ2-1|TRBV7-9|.
CASSSAGTNYEQFF
TGTGCCAGCAGTTCGGCCGGGACTAACTACGAGCAGTTCTTC
>.|TRBJ1-4|TRBV5-3|.
CARSLWGGPRLFF
TGTGCCAGAAGCTTGTGGGGGGGGCCCAGACTGTTTTTT
>TRBD2|TRBJ2-1|TRBV10-1|.
CASSELSGTHNEQFF
TGCGCCAGCAGTGAGCTCAGCGGGACGCACAATGAGCAGTTCTTC
>.|TRBJ2-3|TRBV28|once
CASSLGRQADTQYF
TGTGCCAGCAGTTTAGGTCGGCAGGCAGATACGCAGTATTTT
>.|TRBJ1-1|TRBV28|.
CASVWGGTEAFF
TGTGCCAGCGTCTGGGGGGGCACTGAAGCTTTCTTT
>.|TRBJ1-1|TRBV10-3|.
CAISEVQMNTEAFF
TGTGCCATCAGTGAAGTACAGATGAACACTGAAGCTTTCTTT